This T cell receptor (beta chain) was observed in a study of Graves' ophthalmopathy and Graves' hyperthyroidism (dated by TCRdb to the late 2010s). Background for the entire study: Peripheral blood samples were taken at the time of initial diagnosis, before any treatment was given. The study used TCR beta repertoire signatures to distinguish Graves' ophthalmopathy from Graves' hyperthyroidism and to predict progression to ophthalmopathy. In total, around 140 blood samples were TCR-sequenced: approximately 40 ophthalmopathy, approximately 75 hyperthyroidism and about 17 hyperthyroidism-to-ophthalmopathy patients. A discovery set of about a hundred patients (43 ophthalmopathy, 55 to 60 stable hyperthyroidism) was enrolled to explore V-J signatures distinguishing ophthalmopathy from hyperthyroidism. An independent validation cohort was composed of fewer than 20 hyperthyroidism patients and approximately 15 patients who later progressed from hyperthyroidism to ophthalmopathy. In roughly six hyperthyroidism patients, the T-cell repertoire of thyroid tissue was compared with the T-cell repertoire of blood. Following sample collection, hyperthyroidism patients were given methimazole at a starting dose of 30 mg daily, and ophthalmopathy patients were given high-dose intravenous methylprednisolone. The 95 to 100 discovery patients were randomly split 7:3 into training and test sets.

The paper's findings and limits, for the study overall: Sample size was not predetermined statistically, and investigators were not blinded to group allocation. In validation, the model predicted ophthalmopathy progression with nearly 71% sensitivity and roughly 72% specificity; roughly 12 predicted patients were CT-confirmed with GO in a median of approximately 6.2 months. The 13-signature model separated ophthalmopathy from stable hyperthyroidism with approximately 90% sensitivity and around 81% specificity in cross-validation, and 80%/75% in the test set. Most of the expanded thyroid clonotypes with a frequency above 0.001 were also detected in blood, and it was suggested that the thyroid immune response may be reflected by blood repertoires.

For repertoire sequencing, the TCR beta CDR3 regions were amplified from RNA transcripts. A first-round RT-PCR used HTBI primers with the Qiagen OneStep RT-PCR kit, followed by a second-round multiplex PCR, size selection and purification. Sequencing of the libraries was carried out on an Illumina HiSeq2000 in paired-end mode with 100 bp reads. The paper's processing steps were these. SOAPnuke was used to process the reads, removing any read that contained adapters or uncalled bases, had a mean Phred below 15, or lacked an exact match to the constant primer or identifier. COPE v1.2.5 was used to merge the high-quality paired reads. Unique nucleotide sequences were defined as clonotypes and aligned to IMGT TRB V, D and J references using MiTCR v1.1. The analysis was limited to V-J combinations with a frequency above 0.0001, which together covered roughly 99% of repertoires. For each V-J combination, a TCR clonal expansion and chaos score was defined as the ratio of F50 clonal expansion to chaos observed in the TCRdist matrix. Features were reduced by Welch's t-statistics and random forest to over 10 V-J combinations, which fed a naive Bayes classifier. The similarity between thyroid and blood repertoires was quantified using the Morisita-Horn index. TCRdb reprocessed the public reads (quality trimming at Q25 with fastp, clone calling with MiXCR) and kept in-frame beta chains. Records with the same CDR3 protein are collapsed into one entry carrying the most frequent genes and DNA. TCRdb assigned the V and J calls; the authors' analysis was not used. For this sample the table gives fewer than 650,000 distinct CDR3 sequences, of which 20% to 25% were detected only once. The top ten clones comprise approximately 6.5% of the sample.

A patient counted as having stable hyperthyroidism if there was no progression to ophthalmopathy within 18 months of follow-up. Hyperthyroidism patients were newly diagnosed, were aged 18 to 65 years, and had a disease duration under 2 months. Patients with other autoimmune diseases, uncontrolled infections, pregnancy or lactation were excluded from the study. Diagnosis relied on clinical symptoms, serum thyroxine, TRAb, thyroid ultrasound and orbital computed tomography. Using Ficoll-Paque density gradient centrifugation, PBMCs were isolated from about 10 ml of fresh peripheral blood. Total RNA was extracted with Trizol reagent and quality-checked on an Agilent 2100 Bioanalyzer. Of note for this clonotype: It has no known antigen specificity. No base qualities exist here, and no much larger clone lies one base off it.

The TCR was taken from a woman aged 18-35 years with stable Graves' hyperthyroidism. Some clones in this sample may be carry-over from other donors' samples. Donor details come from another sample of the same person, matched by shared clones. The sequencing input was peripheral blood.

The bases are TGTGCCAGCAGTGCACATCAGAACACTGAAGCTTTCTTT. Translated, this is CASSAHQNTEAFF. The chain joins TRBV27 to TRBJ1-1; the D gene remains uncertain. From the cysteine through the phenylalanine, the CDR3 covers 13 amino acids. Only the CDR3 DNA is retained, 39 bases long and in frame from the first base. Taken from the germline V gene (reference sequence), the CDR1 and CDR2 loops are MNHEY and SMNVEV. V is cut by 5 bases and J by 1 base, and the space between the germline ends is 8 bases.